Below, one TCR beta chain is given with its context. The sample comes from a study of blood T cell repertoires in COVID-19. Study as a whole: The United States, Italy and Spain provided the acute and convalescent COVID-19 samples. Sample material is recorded as cDNA or gDNA derived from T cells, B-cell-depleted T cells, or PBMCs.

V was shortened by 2 bases and J by 3 bases, with 9 bases between the two germline ends. Germline V lookup: CDR1 KGHDR, CDR2 SFDVKD. The CDR3 is 14 amino acids. In the original workflow: Nucleated cell counts were estimated from reference gene primer amplification. Sequencing used immunoSEQ multiplex PCR; TCRdb keeps in-frame clones, though not all of them. The D gene and trimming were derived from the DNA, and the V and J assignments and clone size from that table. The sample consists of 100,000 or so clones, about four fifths of them appearing once. The clonotype comes from a man aged 35 to 55 with active or convalescent COVID-19. This sequence joins TRBV24-1 and TRBJ1-2; D remains ambiguous. Specimen: peripheral blood. The CDR3 bases are TGTGCCACCAGTGATTCGACTAGATACTATGGCTACACCTTC. Its protein is CATSDSTRYYGYTF.